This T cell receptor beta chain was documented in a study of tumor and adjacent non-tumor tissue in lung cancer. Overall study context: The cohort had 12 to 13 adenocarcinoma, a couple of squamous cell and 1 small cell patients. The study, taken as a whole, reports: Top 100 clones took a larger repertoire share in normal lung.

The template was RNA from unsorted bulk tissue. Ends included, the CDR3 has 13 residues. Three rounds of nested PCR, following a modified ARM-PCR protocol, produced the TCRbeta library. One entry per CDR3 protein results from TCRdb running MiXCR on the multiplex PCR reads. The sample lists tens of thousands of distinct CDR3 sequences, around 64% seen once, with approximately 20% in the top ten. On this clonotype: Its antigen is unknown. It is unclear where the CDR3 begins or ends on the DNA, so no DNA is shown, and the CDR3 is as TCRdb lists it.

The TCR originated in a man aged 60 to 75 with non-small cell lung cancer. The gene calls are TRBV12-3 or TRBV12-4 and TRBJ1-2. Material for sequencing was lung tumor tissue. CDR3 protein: CASSFEGWYGCTF.